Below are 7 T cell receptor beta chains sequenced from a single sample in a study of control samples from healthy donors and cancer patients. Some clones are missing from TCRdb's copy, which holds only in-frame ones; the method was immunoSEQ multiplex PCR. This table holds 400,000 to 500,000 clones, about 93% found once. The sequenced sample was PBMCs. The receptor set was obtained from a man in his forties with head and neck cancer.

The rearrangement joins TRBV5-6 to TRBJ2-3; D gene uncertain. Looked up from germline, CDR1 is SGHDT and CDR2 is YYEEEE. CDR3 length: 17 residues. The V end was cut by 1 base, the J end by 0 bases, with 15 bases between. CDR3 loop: CASSLPLVGISTDTQYF. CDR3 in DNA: TGTGCCAGCAGCTTGCCTCTTGTGGGAATTAGCACAGATACGCAGTATTTT.

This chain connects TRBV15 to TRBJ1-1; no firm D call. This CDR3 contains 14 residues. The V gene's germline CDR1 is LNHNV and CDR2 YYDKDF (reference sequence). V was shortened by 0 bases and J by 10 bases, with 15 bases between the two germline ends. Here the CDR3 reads CATSRDIEDGLAFF. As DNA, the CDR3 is TGTGCCACCAGCAGAGACATAGAGGACGGGTTAGCTTTCTTT.

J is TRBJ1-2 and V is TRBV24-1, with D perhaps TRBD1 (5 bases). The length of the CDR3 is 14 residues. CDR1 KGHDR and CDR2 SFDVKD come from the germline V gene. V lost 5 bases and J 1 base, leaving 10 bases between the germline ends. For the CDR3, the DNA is TGTGCCACCAGTGGGGCAGGGAATAACTATGGCTACACCTTC. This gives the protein CATSGAGNNYGYTF.

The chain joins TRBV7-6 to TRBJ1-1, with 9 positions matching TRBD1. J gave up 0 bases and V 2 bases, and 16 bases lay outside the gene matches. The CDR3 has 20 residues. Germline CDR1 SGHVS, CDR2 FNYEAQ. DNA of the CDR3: TGTGCCAGCAGCTTAACGCGCGCCCCGGGACAGGGTTTCGTGAACACTGAAGCTTTCTTT. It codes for CASSLTRAPGQGFVNTEAFF. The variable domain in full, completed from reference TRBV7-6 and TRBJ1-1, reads GAGVSQSPRYKVTKRGQDVALRCDPISGHVSLYWYRQALGQGPEFLTYFNYEAQQDKSGLPNDRFSAERPEGSISTLTIQRTEQRDSAMYRCASSLTRAPGQGFVNTEAFFGQGTRLTVV.

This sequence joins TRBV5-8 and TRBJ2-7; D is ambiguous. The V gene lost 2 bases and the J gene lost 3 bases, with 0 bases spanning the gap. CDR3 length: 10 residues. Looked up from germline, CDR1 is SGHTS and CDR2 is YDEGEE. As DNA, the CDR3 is TGTGCCAGCAGCTTCTACGAGCAGTACTTC. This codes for CASSFYEQYF.

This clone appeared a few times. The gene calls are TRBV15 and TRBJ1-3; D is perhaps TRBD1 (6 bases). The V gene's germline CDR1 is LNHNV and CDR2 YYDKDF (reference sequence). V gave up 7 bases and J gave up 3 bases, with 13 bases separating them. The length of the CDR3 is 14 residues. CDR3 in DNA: TGTGCCACCACCACAGGGTACGTTGGAAACACCATATATTTT. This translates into CATTTGYVGNTIYF.

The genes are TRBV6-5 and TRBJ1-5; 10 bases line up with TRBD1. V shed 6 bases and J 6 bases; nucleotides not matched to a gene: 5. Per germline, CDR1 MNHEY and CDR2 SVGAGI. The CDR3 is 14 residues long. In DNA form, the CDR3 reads TGTGCCAGCAGGACAGGGGGCAAGGGTCAGCCCCAGCATTTT. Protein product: CASRTGGKGQPQHF.